This paragraph covers one T cell receptor beta chain sequence. The clone's antigen remains unknown. The junction differs from germline at one of its ends, possibly a read error. This sample is part of a study of molecular identifiers for immune sequencing clone quantification (dated by TCRdb to between 2018 and 2020). Study-level background: In a replicate experiment, RNA from around 20,000 or 100,000 naive CD8 T cells was split into five aliquots, four of which were sequenced. CD8 T cells were used in a methods study to benchmark molecular-identifier clustering-based TCR repertoire sequencing (MIDCIRS) and TCR RNA copy counting. The full study reports these points: Modeling indicated approximately 3.2 TCR RNA copies recovered per cell, compared with about 10 by digital PCR, which implies a capture efficiency of approximately 30%. Spiked-in Jurkat TCR RNA equal to a single cell's worth was reported to be detectable even within 1,100,000 naive CD8 T cells. When barcode sub-clustering was left out, chimeric consensus sequences inflated TCR diversity, with chimeras reaching as high as 47%. Identical TCR molecules sharing a barcode could cause highly expanded clone sizes to be underestimated. The naive libraries included spiked-in Jurkat TCR RNA (more than nine copies' worth), and this Jurkat TCR RNA is not part of the donor repertoire. Clones above 20 RNA copies held over 97% of molecules in CMV-specific effector cells but under 1% in naive cells.

Library preparation employed PCR. The listed sequencing device is NextSeq 500. Bulk TCR libraries were made following a previously described method, with the TCR primers given in Table S5. The Qiagen AllPrep DNA/RNA kit was used to purify total RNA. Before any analysis, reads coming from multiple sequencing runs of the same library were combined into one pool. In the source study's methods: Reads were retained only if the reads had an exact TCR constant sequence, and the retained reads were trimmed to 150 nt and grouped according to their 12-nt molecular barcodes. Reads within each barcode group were sub-clustered using a 15% Levenshtein threshold, and quality-weighted consensus sequences were constructed for each RNA molecule. Non-functional sequences were discarded, and so were lower-count sequences lying one edit away from another sequence. On the basis of fitting two negative binomial distributions, barcode sub-clusters with fewer than 20% of the maximum read count were discarded. Clones were called with MiXCR by TCRdb after fastp trimmed the public reads at Q25, and only in-frame beta chains were retained. Rows merge per CDR3 protein into single entries with the most common DNA and genes. These V and J calls are TCRdb output, not the study's own analysis. Present in this sample are about 500,000 distinct CDR3 sequences, around 23% of which were seen just once. The ten largest clonotypes hold around 0.79% of the sample.

Naive CD8 T cell libraries were made from 20,000 to 1,000,000 sorted cells using 10%, 30% or 50% of purified RNA. Naive CD8 T cells were FACS-sorted as CD8+CD4-CCR7+CD45RA+ on a BD FACSAria II into RLT Plus buffer. To test detection sensitivity, Jurkat RNA equal to ten TCR copies was added to samples of about 17,000-1,100,000 naive CD8 T cells. Enrichment of CD8 T cells was done with RosetteSep CD8+ T Cell Enrichment Cocktail plus Ficoll-Paque, and ACK red cell lysis came afterward. The germline V gene gives CDR1 as SGHVS and CDR2 as FNYEAQ. From the cysteine up to the phenylalanine, the CDR3 has a length of 15 residues. The entry retains the CDR3 DNA only, 45 bases that are in frame from base 1.

The chain is made from TRBV7-6 and TRBJ1-1, and the D gene may be TRBD1, 6 bases matching. The receptor was derived from a human donor in good health. Some libraries in this study had Jurkat cell RNA spiked in. Sequencing was carried out using naive CD8+ T cells from blood, with Jurkat cell RNA spiked in. The intended sense of this specimen's cell subset or site label: FACS-sorted CD8+CD4-CCR7+CD45RA+ naive T cells. The CDR3 corresponds to CASSQPDRTSTDAFF. The sequenced DNA: TGTGCCAGCAGCCAACCCGACAGGACGAGCACTGATGCTTTCTTT.